This T cell receptor (beta chain) emerged from a study of blood T cell repertoires in COVID-19. With 4 bases removed from V and 0 bases from J, the gap between germline ends came to 12 bases. This CDR3 is 15 amino acids long. Germline loops: CDR1 LGHNA, CDR2 YSLEER. The assay was immunoSEQ multiplex PCR, and TCRdb's table has in-frame clones only and misses some. The sample contains some 140,000 clones, roughly 85% of which appear only once. This receptor was taken from a man aged 60 to 75 with acute or convalescent COVID-19. The sequenced sample was peripheral blood. The V gene is TRBV4-3, the J gene TRBJ1-1, with D uncertain. CDR3 residues: CASSLGGPMNTEAFF. CDR3 DNA: TGCGCCAGCAGCCTCGGCGGTCCAATGAACACTGAAGCTTTCTTT.